The T cell receptor beta chain under discussion was sequenced for a study of shared clonotypes between healthy human individuals. General study findings and limits: At large depth, rarefaction still showed sorted-subset sequencing to be incomplete.

A word on this clone: The antigen remains undetermined.

This table comes from immunoSEQ multiplex PCR, and its TCRdb copy is limited to in-frame clones, with some not included. The table has approximately 2.5 million clones, over 85% seen once. The germline CDR1 and CDR2 sequences are SGHRS and YFSETQ. The length of the CDR3 is 15 residues. V shed 0 bases and J 7 bases; nucleotides not matched to a gene: 5. Donors included only healthy HIV-negative adults lacking recent acute infections or vaccinations. The chain combines TRBV5-1 with TRBJ1-4; 8 nucleotides line up with TRBD1. Sequencing input: naive CD4+ T cells from PBMCs. Subset specified: CD45RA+ positively selected. The receptor was isolated from a man aged 18 to 29 in good health. Some clones in this sample may be carry-over from other donors' samples. CDR3 in DNA: TGCGCCAGCAGCTTGGCTCCAGGGGGCACTGAAAAACTGTTTTTT. This translates into CASSLAPGGTEKLFF.